Listed below are T cell receptor beta chains from one sample, sequenced in a study of somatic mutations in cytotoxic T cells in rheumatoid arthritis. Libraries were prepared by immunoSEQ multiplex PCR; TCRdb keeps only in-frame clonotypes and omits some of them. The sample lists about 36,000 clones; around 80% were seen once. Sequenced: CD8+ T cells sorted from blood. These receptors were collected from a man aged 35 to 55 in good health. Each CDR3 is given with its conserved first and last residue. D genes are given only for firm matches. Some rows mark clone size as missing; the rest say once, few, many or name a class of expanded clone.

J gene,V gene,clone size,D gene,CDR3 protein,CDR3 DNA
TRBJ2-2,TRBV28,NA,NA,CAGSSTGELFF,TGTGCTGGCAGTTCTACCGGGGAGCTGTTTTTT
TRBJ2-7,TRBV13,NA,TRBD2,CASSLGLAASYEQYF,TGTGCCAGCAGCTTAGGACTAGCGGCCTCCTACGAGCAGTACTTC
TRBJ2-4,TRBV6-5,NA,NA,CASSNKGEKNIQYF,TGTGCCAGCAGTAACAAGGGGGAGAAAAACATTCAGTACTTC
TRBJ2-7,TRBV29-1,NA,NA,CSVADSSYEQYF,TGCAGCGTTGCGGACAGCTCCTACGAGCAGTACTTC
TRBJ2-2,TRBV7-6,NA,NA,CASSLNTEDELFF,TGTGCCAGCAGCTTAAACACGGAGGACGAGCTGTTTTTT
TRBJ2-5,TRBV30,NA,TRBD1,CAWTGGTYEQYF,TGTGCCTGGACAGGGGGCACCTATGAGCAGTACTTC
TRBJ2-7,TRBV10-1,once,TRBD2,CASSEPRLACRGRYEQYF,TGCGCCAGCAGTGAGCCTCGACTAGCGTGTAGAGGACGCTACGAGCAGTACTTC
TRBJ2-1,TRBV19,NA,TRBD2,CASSIVAGGTYNEQFF,TGTGCCAGTAGTATAGTAGCGGGAGGGACCTACAATGAGCAGTTCTTC
TRBJ2-3,TRBV11-2,few,NA,CASSYRGGDTQYF,TGTGCCAGCAGCTACAGAGGCGGGGATACGCAGTATTTT
TRBJ2-5,TRBV5-6,once,TRBD1,CASSLGGQGPQETQYF,TGTGCCAGCAGCTTGGGCGGACAGGGGCCCCAAGAGACCCAGTACTTC
TRBJ2-3,TRBV28,NA,NA,CASSFYRYSTDTQYF,TGTGCCAGCAGTTTTTACAGGTATAGCACAGATACGCAGTATTTT
TRBJ2-7,TRBV27,NA,NA,CASSLGYEQYF,TGTGCCAGCAGTTTAGGTTACGAGCAGTACTTC
TRBJ1-2,TRBV7-8,NA,NA,CASSLGGSAVYGYTF,TGTGCCAGCAGCTTAGGTGGTTCGGCAGTCTATGGCTACACCTTC
TRBJ1-1,TRBV30,NA,NA,CAWRAGDLNTEAFF,TGTGCCTGGAGAGCAGGGGATCTGAACACTGAAGCTTTCTTT
TRBJ1-3,TRBV6-5,NA,NA,CASSYRDATGNTIYF,TGTGCCAGCAGTTACCGGGATGCGACTGGAAACACCATATATTTT
TRBJ2-1,TRBV28,NA,TRBD2,CARSSGGPYNEQFF,TGTGCCCGCTCCTCGGGAGGGCCTTACAATGAGCAGTTCTTC
TRBJ2-7,TRBV5-4,few,NA,CASSLDRSPGEQYF,TGTGCCAGCAGCCTAGACAGGTCCCCGGGCGAGCAGTACTTC
TRBJ2-2,TRBV7-6,NA,NA,CASSSEIAGELFF,TGTGCCAGCAGCTCCGAAATAGCCGGGGAGCTGTTTTTT
TRBJ2-6,TRBV27,NA,NA,CASSPSASGANVLTF,TGTGCCAGCAGTCCCTCAGCCTCTGGGGCCAACGTCCTGACTTTC
TRBJ2-2,TRBV9,NA,TRBD2,CASSVPGLAGDTGELFF,TGTGCCAGCAGCGTACCGGGACTAGCGGGAGACACCGGGGAGCTGTTTTTT
TRBJ2-7,TRBV2,NA,NA,CASRPGQSYEQYF,TGTGCCAGCAGACCCGGACAGTCCTACGAGCAGTACTTC
TRBJ2-7,TRBV6-5,NA,NA,CASSYAQGSYEQYF,TGTGCCAGCAGTTATGCACAGGGCTCCTACGAGCAGTACTTC
TRBJ2-2,TRBV6-4,NA,NA,CASSETLAGTGELFF,TGTGCCAGCAGTGAGACGCTAGCTGGGACCGGGGAGCTGTTTTTT
TRBJ2-3,TRBV27,NA,NA,CASSQRVTDTQYF,TGTGCCAGCAGTCAGCGGGTCACAGATACGCAGTATTTT
TRBJ2-1,TRBV4-1,NA,TRBD2,CASSQGWGGVEQFF,TGCGCCAGCAGCCAAGGGTGGGGAGGGGTTGAGCAGTTCTTC
TRBJ1-3,TRBV29-1,few,NA,CSVEGGHDIGNTIYF,TGCAGCGTTGAAGGGGGTCATGATATAGGAAACACCATATATTTT
TRBJ2-5,TRBV30,NA,NA,CAWSEGIQETQYF,TGTGCCTGGAGTGAAGGAATCCAAGAGACCCAGTACTTC
TRBJ2-2,TRBV6-5,NA,TRBD1,CASSYGQGYTGELFF,TGTGCCAGCAGTTACGGACAGGGATACACCGGGGAGCTGTTTTTT
TRBJ2-1,TRBV6-6,NA,NA,CASSSGNEQFF,TGTGCCAGCAGCTCAGGCAATGAGCAGTTCTTC
TRBJ2-1,TRBV29-1,once,NA,CSVEAGRGYNEQFF,TGCAGCGTTGAGGCGGGAAGGGGGTACAATGAGCAGTTCTTC
TRBJ2-7,TRBV27,NA,TRBD2,CASSLSGLAGGSFSYEQYF,TGTGCCAGCAGTTTATCGGGGCTAGCGGGAGGCTCTTTCTCCTACGAGCAGTACTTC
TRBJ1-2,TRBV11-2,NA,TRBD1,CASSSQGGRYTF,TGTGCCAGCAGCTCGCAAGGGGGCCGCTACACCTTC
TRBJ2-1,TRBV4-3,NA,NA,CASSRGQSYNEQFF,TGCGCCAGCTCCCGGGGCCAGTCCTACAATGAGCAGTTCTTC
TRBJ2-7,TRBV5-4,NA,TRBD2,CASSSGGGTYEQYF,TGTGCCAGCAGCTCGGGCGGGGGGACCTACGAGCAGTACTTC
TRBJ2-7,TRBV20-1,NA,NA,CSAGSSYEQYF,TGCAGTGCTGGGAGCTCCTACGAGCAGTACTTC
TRBJ2-3,TRBV5-4,NA,TRBD1,CASSFPGTGGTDTQYF,TGTGCCAGCAGCTTCCCCGGGACAGGGGGCACAGATACGCAGTATTTT
TRBJ2-1,TRBV30,NA,TRBD2,CAWTSGSGNEEFF,TGTGCCTGGACTAGCGGGAGTGGGAATGAGGAGTTCTTC
TRBJ2-2,TRBV19,NA,TRBD2,CASKSTGGPTGELFF,TGTGCCAGTAAATCAACGGGAGGGCCCACCGGGGAGCTGTTTTTT
TRBJ2-1,TRBV10-3,NA,NA,CALQAESYNEQFF,TGTGCCCTGCAAGCGGAGTCCTACAATGAGCAGTTCTTC
TRBJ2-3,TRBV7-9,NA,NA,CASRTMVSRRGLSTDTQYF,TGTGCCAGCCGAACTATGGTCTCCAGGAGGGGGCTTAGCACAGATACGCAGTATTTT
TRBJ2-1,TRBV4-3,NA,NA,CASSQDSSSYNEQFF,TGCGCCAGCAGCCAGGATTCCAGCTCCTACAATGAGCAGTTCTTC
TRBJ2-2,TRBV27,NA,NA,CASSFGASWGTGELFF,TGTGCCAGCAGTTTCGGGGCGAGTTGGGGCACCGGGGAGCTGTTTTTT
TRBJ2-7,TRBV7-2,NA,NA,CASSLEAGSSYEQYF,TGTGCCAGCAGCTTAGAAGCCGGGAGCTCCTACGAGCAGTACTTC
TRBJ2-7,TRBV5-4,NA,TRBD1,CASSFGQGDYEQYF,TGTGCCAGCAGCTTTGGACAGGGGGACTACGAGCAGTACTTC
TRBJ2-7,TRBV27,NA,NA,CASSWSSAYEQYF,TGTGCCAGCAGTTGGAGCTCGGCCTACGAGCAGTACTTC
TRBJ2-3,TRBV6-5,NA,NA,CASSFTLGNTDTQYF,TGTGCCAGCAGTTTCACTTTGGGGAACACAGATACGCAGTATTTT
TRBJ2-7,TRBV4-1,few,TRBD2,CASSQEPGLAGEQYF,TGCGCCAGCAGCCAAGAGCCGGGACTAGCGGGAGAGCAGTACTTC
TRBJ1-1,TRBV13,NA,NA,CASSLGHRIGQAFF,TGTGCCAGCAGCTTAGGCCATAGGATAGGGCAAGCTTTCTTT
TRBJ2-3,TRBV28,NA,NA,CASFEQGTDTQYF,TGTGCCAGTTTTGAACAGGGTACAGATACGCAGTATTTT
TRBJ2-1,TRBV28,NA,NA,CASSLGVVGLNRAVATLNEQFF,TGTGCCAGCAGTTTAGGGGTCGTAGGCCTTAACAGGGCCGTAGCTACCCTCAATGAGCAGTTCTTC